These 16 T cell receptor beta chains came from one sample sequenced in a study of cytomegalovirus exposure and HLA in healthy donors. PCR used 60 Vbeta primers and 13 Jbeta primers. Repertoires were generated with immunoSEQ multiplex PCR, while TCRdb's copy carries only in-frame clones and drops some. Of fewer than 200,000 clones in the sample, about 77% are singletons; the top ten hold 2% to 2.5%. The sequencing input was PBMCs. These receptors were collected from a man between 60 and 75 years old in good health and CMV-seronegative.

CDR3 region: CASSSNQPQHF. In DNA, the CDR3 is TGTGCCAGCAGTTCAAATCAGCCCCAGCATTTT. The rearrangement joins TRBV6-1 to TRBJ1-5; D remains ambiguous. The CDR3 is 11 amino acids. Germline assignment: CDR1 MNHNS and CDR2 SASEGT. V shed 5 bases and J shed 4 bases, with 3 bases lying between them.

The CDR3 protein is CASSFWRDTQYF. The CDR3 DNA follows: TGTGCCAGCAGCTTCTGGCGGGATACGCAGTATTTT. The chain uses TRBV7-6 and TRBJ2-3; D is unclear. This CDR3 spans 12 amino acids. Per the germline V gene, CDR1 is SGHVS and CDR2 is FNYEAQ. V lost 3 bases to trimming and J lost 6 bases, with 7 bases between them.

The rearrangement joins TRBV15 to TRBJ2-1; the D is unclear. The V and J ends lost 0 bases and 12 bases respectively, with 6 bases between them. The length of the CDR3 is 11 residues. Germline V CDR1 and CDR2: LNHNV, YYDKDF (reference sequence). The CDR3 DNA follows: TGTGCCACCAGCAGAGAAGGCGGGCAGTTCTTC. As protein: CATSREGGQFF.

The CDR3 DNA reads as TGCAGCGTTGCTAGCCGGACTAACACCGGGGAGCTGTTTTTT. The encoded protein is CSVASRTNTGELFF. The genes are TRBV29-1 and TRBJ2-2, with D perhaps matching TRBD2 (5 bases). Trimming cost V 4 bases and J 2 bases, with 11 bases left between them. The CDR3 consists of 14 residues. The germline gives CDR1 SQVTM, CDR2 ANQGSEA.

This chain joins TRBV30 and TRBJ1-4; 7 nucleotides agree with TRBD1. Germline loops: CDR1 GTSNPN, CDR2 SVGIG (reference sequence). CDR3 size: 14 residues. V lost 4 bases to trimming and J lost 6 bases; unmatched junction nucleotides: 8. The DNA for the CDR3 is TGTGCCTGGAATAACAGGGGTGGCGATGAAAAACTGTTTTTT. Protein sequence: CAWNNRGGDEKLFF.

Of note for this clone: One junction end disagrees with the germline gene, perhaps due to a read error. The chain's CDR3 is CASSQAFNQPQNF. The CDR3 coding sequence is TGCGCCAGCTCTCAGGCCTTCAATCAGCCCCAGAATTTT. The J gene is TRBJ1-5, the V gene TRBV10-2, with D hard to call. This CDR3 comprises 13 residues. Per germline, CDR1 WSHSY and CDR2 SAAADI.

The chain recombines TRBV5-4 with TRBJ2-5, with D possibly matching TRBD1 (6 bases). The ends were cut back, 4 bases at V and 5 bases at J, with 12 bases in the middle. This CDR3 has 13 amino acids. Looked up from germline, CDR1 is SGHNT and CDR2 is YYREEE (reference sequence). This CDR3 is CASSADSLETQYF. For the CDR3, the DNA is TGTGCCAGCAGCGCGGACAGCTTGGAGACCCAGTACTTC.

J is TRBJ2-1 and V is TRBV19, with 8 positions matching TRBD1. V lost 5 bases and J lost 9; bases outside the gene matches: 9. Germline V gene lookup returns CDR1 LNHDA and CDR2 SQIVND (reference sequence). The CDR3 contains 14 residues. The CDR3 spells CASSFRTGYVEQFF. In DNA form, the CDR3 reads TGTGCCAGTAGTTTCCGGACAGGGTATGTTGAGCAGTTCTTC. The complete variable domain, with remaining parts taken from reference TRBV19 and TRBJ2-1, reads DGGITQSPKYLFRKEGQNVTLSCEQNLNHDAMYWYRQDPGQGLRLIYYSQIVNDFQKGDIAEGYSVSREKKESFPLTVTSAQKNPTAFYLCASSFRTGYVEQFFGPGTRLTVL.

This clone was found once. J is TRBJ2-2 and V is TRBV5-5, with 11 bases matching TRBD2. The V gene's germline CDR1 is SGHKS and CDR2 YYEKEE (reference sequence). The CDR3 sequence is 16 residues long. V gave up 4 bases and J gave up 2 bases; unmatched junction bases: 4. The CDR3 DNA reads as TGTGCCAGCAGCACGGGACTAGCGGTAAACACCGGGGAGCTGTTTTTT. Amino acid sequence: CASSTGLAVNTGELFF.

This clone was counted between two and nine times. The chain links TRBV4-1 to TRBJ2-7, with TRBD2 matching over 7 bases. CDR1 and CDR2 from the germline V gene are MGHRA and YSYEKL. CDR3 length: 15 residues. The V segment lost 3 bases and the J segment 3 bases; nucleotides outside the gene matches: 8. The CDR3 sequence is CASSQNPSGSYEQYF. In nucleotides, the CDR3 is TGCGCCAGCAGCCAGAACCCTAGCGGAAGCTACGAGCAGTACTTC.

The chain combines TRBV4-1 with TRBJ2-1; 7 nucleotides line up with TRBD2. Germline CDR1 is MGHRA and CDR2 is YSYEKL. The CDR3 loop spans 15 amino acids. Unmatched junction bases numbered 7, after V lost 3 bases and J lost 5 bases. As DNA, the CDR3 is TGCGCCAGCAGCCACGCTAGCGGCCTAAACAATGAGCAGTTCTTC. Protein sequence: CASSHASGLNNEQFF.

The CDR3 loop is CASSSRQGASGGELFF. The CDR3 nucleotides are TGCGCCAGCAGCTCACGACAGGGGGCATCGGGCGGGGAGCTGTTTTTT. V is TRBV4-3 and J is TRBJ2-2, with 10 positions matching TRBD1. V was pared by 5 bases and J by 7 bases, with 10 bases of the junction left unmatched. Germline assignment: CDR1 LGHNA and CDR2 YSLEER. The CDR3 is made up of 16 amino acids.

The chain carries TRBV2 and TRBJ1-4; D unresolved. In germline, CDR1 is SNHLY, CDR2 FYNNEI. The CDR3 spans 12 residues. The germline V and J ends were trimmed by 10 bases and 3 bases, with 9 bases remaining between them. Here the CDR3 reads CATTVANEKLFF. Written as DNA, the CDR3 is TGTGCCACCACGGTAGCTAATGAAAAACTGTTTTTT.

The J gene is TRBJ1-2, the V gene TRBV19; 11 bases are a match to TRBD1. Germline CDR1 reads LNHDA; CDR2 reads SQIVND (reference sequence). The CDR3 contains 16 residues. V trimming: 8 bases; J trimming: 8 bases; junction bases outside the gene matches: 16. CDR3 sequence reads: CASQPGQGVFVGGYTF. The DNA of the CDR3 is TGTGCCAGTCAACCGGGACAGGGGGTTTTCGTTGGGGGCTACACCTTC.

The chain couples TRBV11-2 to TRBJ2-1, with 8 bases aligning to TRBD1. CDR1 and CDR2 (germline): SGHAT, FQNNGV. The V segment lost 2 bases and the J segment 7 bases; nucleotides outside the gene matches: 10. This CDR3 is 16 amino acids long. The CDR3 region has the DNA TGTGCCAGCAGCTTATCTGGGCGGGACAGGACGAATGAGCAGTTCTTC. It specifies CASSLSGRDRTNEQFF.

This rearrangement joins TRBV6-5 to TRBJ2-2, with 8 nucleotides matching TRBD2. The CDR3 extends over 15 amino acids. The ends lost 6 bases at V and 5 bases at J; junction bases unmatched: 8. Germline V CDR1 and CDR2: MNHEY, SVGAGI. The CDR3 spells CASRQGTRRTGELFF. CDR3 in DNA: TGTGCCAGCAGACAAGGGACTAGAAGGACCGGGGAGCTGTTTTTT.